This T cell receptor beta chain was identified during a study of human T cells and chemical hapten exposure. The CDR3 is 15 amino acids. V was pared by 3 bases and J by 2 bases, with 3 bases of the junction left unmatched. Per the germline V gene, CDR1 is LGHDT and CDR2 is YNNKEL (reference sequence). TCRdb processed the RACE reads anew with MiXCR; each CDR3 protein has one entry. The sample lists tens of thousands of distinct CDR3 sequences, approximately 8% occurring once. This clonotype has at least ten counts. As for time point: patch test 1, 2 weeks after DPC sensitization. The treatment here: therapeutic diphenylcyclopropenone sensitization with weekly scalp DPC.

This chain joins TRBV3-1 and TRBJ2-7; 11 bases fit TRBD2. This receptor was identified in a woman in her 30s with alopecia areata. Some clones in this sample may be carry-over from other donors' samples. The sequenced sample was whole blood, obtained in connection with sensitization to the hapten diphenylcyclopropenone (DPC). The CDR3: CASSQGLAAPYEQYF. The CDR3 coding sequence is TGTGCCAGCAGCCAGGGACTAGCGGCACCCTACGAGCAGTACTTC.